The 14 T cell receptor beta chains reported below all come from one sample, sequenced in a study of T-cell reconstitution after alpha-beta-depleted transplantation in children. Construction of the TCRbeta library involved unique molecular identifiers. A single record per CDR3 protein comes from TCRdb applying MiXCR to the PCR reads. The data show just over 950,000 distinct CDR3 sequences, roughly 29% seen once. Here the sequenced sample was PBMCs, mostly from graft donor cells, taken 360 days after TCRalphabeta/CD19-depleted stem cell transplant. The receptors were sampled from a boy under two years old who had a stem cell transplant for SCID, so the T cells may come from the graft donor.

The J gene is TRBJ2-3, the V gene TRBV4-2; TRBD2 matches at 8 bases. The CDR3 sequence is 18 residues long. Losses at the gene ends were 0 bases for V and 2 bases for J; bases not matched to a gene: 10. The germline CDR1 and CDR2 sequences are LGHNA and YNFKEQ. The CDR3 protein is CASSQDRYSGGLTDTQYF. The CDR3 DNA sequence: TGTGCCAGCAGCCAAGATAGGTACAGCGGGGGCCTCACAGATACGCAGTATTTT.

J is TRBJ2-1 and V is TRBV13, with D perhaps matching TRBD1 (6 bases). The CDR3 spans 15 residues. Per germline, CDR1 PRHDT and CDR2 FYEKMQ (reference sequence). Trimming pared 0 bases from V and 6 bases from J, leaving 12 bases between. As DNA, the CDR3 is TGTGCCAGCAGCTTAGGGCAGGGGTGGGGCAATGAGCAGTTCTTC. As protein: CASSLGQGWGNEQFF.

The rearrangement joins TRBV6-2 or TRBV6-3 to TRBJ2-5; tentatively, D is TRBD1 (6 bases). The length of the CDR3 is 14 residues. Looked up from germline, CDR1 is MNHEY and CDR2 is SVGEGT. V lost 6 bases and J 5 bases, leaving 16 bases between the germline ends. The CDR3 DNA is TGTGCCAGCAGACCCAACAGGGTGCGGGAGACCCAGTACTTC. Residues: CASRPNRVRETQYF.

This clonotype was observed once. V is TRBV5-1 and J is TRBJ1-1; 10 bases map to TRBD1. Per germline, CDR1 SGHRS and CDR2 YFSETQ. The CDR3 length is 15 residues. Germline trimming cut 4 bases from V and 4 bases from J; bases unmatched to any gene: 7. The CDR3 DNA reads as TGCGCCAGCAGCCTGGACAGGGGGACGGGCACTGAAGCTTTCTTT. It specifies CASSLDRGTGTEAFF.

V is TRBV20-1 and J is TRBJ2-5; 8 bases agree with TRBD1. V dropped 6 bases and J dropped 5; count of bases not matched to a gene: 14. The CDR3 contains 15 residues. Germline V CDR1 and CDR2: DFQATT, SNEGSKA (reference sequence). The CDR3 DNA sequence: TGCAGTGCCACTCCCGGGACAGGAGATGGGGAGACCCAGTACTTC. It codes for CSATPGTGDGETQYF.

This clonotype was observed at least ten times. A junction boundary mismatches the germline segment, possibly from a read error. The J gene is TRBJ2-1, the V gene TRBV5-1; D perhaps matches TRBD2 (6 bases). The CDR3 totals 12 residues. Germline CDR1 SGHRS, CDR2 YFSETQ. CDR3 DNA sequence: TGTGCCAGCAGTTTGGGAGGTTATGAGCAGTTCTTC. Translated, it gives CASSLGGYEQFF.

This clonotype occurred a few times. The chain employs TRBV10-1 and TRBJ2-3, with D perhaps given as TRBD1 or TRBD2 (6 bases each). CDR3 length equals 16 residues. V was shortened by 2 bases and J by 1 base, with 13 bases between the two germline ends. Germline loops: CDR1 WNHNN, CDR2 SYGVQD (reference sequence). In nucleotides, the CDR3 is TGCGCCAGCAGTGAGAATCCCGGGGGCCGCACAGATACGCAGTATTTT. Its protein product is CASSENPGGRTDTQYF.

This clonotype was detected a few times. This chain joins TRBV6-2 or TRBV6-3 and TRBJ1-1, with 7 bases that match TRBD1. Germline lookup yields CDR1 MNHEY and CDR2 SVGEGT. CDR3 length equals 14 residues. V lost 4 bases, J lost 5 bases, and 7 bases stayed unmatched. CDR3 sequence: CASSFRQGRTEAFF. CDR3 coding DNA: TGTGCCAGCAGTTTCCGACAGGGAAGAACTGAAGCTTTCTTT.

A few counts support this clonotype. The genes are TRBV12-3 or TRBV12-4 and TRBJ2-4; D is ambiguous. The CDR3 loop spans 11 amino acids. V gave up 3 bases and J gave up 4 bases, with 1 base separating them. The CDR3, as DNA: TGTGCCAGCAGTTTGAAAAACATTCAGTACTTC. Translating gives CASSLKNIQYF.

The chain carries TRBV6-5 and TRBJ1-5, with a possible D match to TRBD1 (6 bases). The CDR3 is made up of 14 amino acids. In germline, CDR1 is MNHEY, CDR2 SVGAGI. Trimming left V 3 bases short and J 4 bases short, with 10 bases between. Written as DNA, the CDR3 is TGTGCCAGCAGTTATACGGGACAAAATCAGCCCCAGCATTTT. Translation: CASSYTGQNQPQHF.

This clonotype was seen only a few times. The chain uses TRBV6-4 and TRBJ1-5, with D uncertain. The CDR3 spans 16 residues. Germline lookup yields CDR1 MRHNA and CDR2 SNTAGT. V lost 2 bases, J lost 5 bases, and 16 bases lay in between. CDR3 in amino acids: CASSDRPARSYQPQHF. CDR3 DNA sequence: TGTGCCAGCAGTGACCGGCCAGCTAGGTCGTATCAGCCCCAGCATTTT.

This clonotype was observed a handful of times. This chain links TRBV2 with TRBJ1-6; D possibly corresponds to TRBD1 (5 bases). Germline-derived CDR1 and CDR2 are SNHLY and FYNNEI. The ends were cut back, 3 bases at V and 1 base at J, with 10 bases in the middle. The CDR3 extends over 16 amino acids. The CDR3 loop reads CASSEGGSSYNSPLHF. Here the CDR3 DNA reads TGTGCCAGCAGTGAGGGGGGGAGTTCCTATAATTCACCCCTCCACTTT.

V and J are TRBV12-3 or TRBV12-4 and TRBJ1-5, with D unresolved. With 5 bases removed from V and 0 bases from J, the gap between germline ends came to 14 bases. This CDR3 has 16 residues. The CDR3 DNA is TGTGCCAGCAGTCCCCGGTCAGGTCATAGCAATCAGCCCCAGCATTTT. It specifies CASSPRSGHSNQPQHF.

This chain links TRBV20-1 with TRBJ2-3; no clear D gene. Looked up from germline, CDR1 is DFQATT and CDR2 is SNEGSKA (reference sequence). The length of the CDR3 is 14 residues. V lost 3 bases, J lost 5 bases, and 15 bases lay in between. DNA for the CDR3: TGCAGTGCTAGGGAACCAAGGGCTGTAGATACGCAGTATTTT. As protein: CSAREPRAVDTQYF.